The 20 T cell receptor beta chains in this list originate from one sample, sequenced in a study of T cells in Graves' hyperthyroidism and ophthalmopathy. The CDR3 regions of TCR beta were amplified from RNA transcripts. When the TCR CDR3 underwent first-round RT-PCR, the HTBI primer set was used. TCRdb redid the calling of the multiplex PCR reads with MiXCR, one entry per CDR3 protein. In the table there are a few hundred thousand distinct CDR3 sequences, 25% of which are singletons. Sequencing was performed on blood. These receptors were collected from a man in his fifties with Graves' hyperthyroidism.

This clonotype was counted at least ten times. The chain recombines TRBV3-1 with TRBJ1-1, with D possibly being TRBD1 (5 bases). The V end lost 3 bases, the J end lost 1 base, and 12 bases lay between the germline ends. The germline V gene has CDR1 LGHDT and CDR2 YNNKEL (reference sequence). This CDR3 has 15 amino acids. In nucleotides, the CDR3 is TGTGCCAGCAGCCAGGGAGGGACGGCGAACACTGAAGCTTTCTTT. It is translated as CASSQGGTANTEAFF.

The V call is TRBV7-9, the J call TRBJ2-2; D is possibly TRBD1 or TRBD2 (5 bases each). The V gene's germline CDR1 is SEHNR and CDR2 FQNEAQ (reference sequence). Trimming pared 5 bases from V and 6 bases from J, leaving 10 bases between. The CDR3 runs to 13 residues. CDR3 in amino acids: CASSARDAGELFF. The CDR3 DNA reads TGTGCCAGCAGCGCCCGGGACGCCGGGGAGCTGTTTTTT.

V is TRBV11-2 and J is TRBJ1-6; a weak D match, TRBD1 (6 bases). There are 16 residues in the CDR3. CDR1 is SGHAT and CDR2 is FQNNGV in the germline V gene. V shed 4 bases and J shed 10 bases, with 20 bases lying between them. The CDR3 DNA is TGTGCCAGCAGCTCCATGAAGGCAGGGGTACGATCACCCCTCCACTTT. Amino acid sequence: CASSSMKAGVRSPLHF. Full variable domain (rest looked up from reference TRBV11-2 and TRBJ1-6): EAGVAQSPRYKIIEKRQSVAFWCNPISGHATLYWYQQILGQGPKLLIQFQNNGVVDDSQLPKDRFSAERLKGVDSTLKIQPAKLEDSAVYLCASSSMKAGVRSPLHFGNGTRLTVT.

V usage is TRBV6-1 and J usage is TRBJ1-2; D is undetermined. The CDR3 extends over 12 amino acids. V was cut by 5 bases and J by 3 bases, with 7 bases left in between. The germline V gene has CDR1 MNHNS and CDR2 SASEGT. CDR3 region: CASSQWDYGYTF. CDR3 sequence (DNA): TGTGCCAGCAGTCAGTGGGACTATGGCTACACCTTC.

This clonotype was detected a few times. V and J are TRBV6-1 and TRBJ1-2, with TRBD1 as a possible D gene (5 bases). V was clipped by 5 bases and J by 2 bases, with 12 bases between them. The CDR3 has 14 amino acids. Germline values: CDR1 MNHNS, CDR2 SASEGT. CDR3 in DNA: TGTGCCAGCAGTTACGGGACGGCCAACTATGGCTACACCTTC. Its protein is CASSYGTANYGYTF.

V gene TRBV7-3 combines with J gene TRBJ2-1; D is undetermined. This CDR3 has 16 residues. Germline loops: CDR1 SGHTA, CDR2 FQGTGA. Deletions cut 1 base from V and 2 bases from J, with 12 bases between. The CDR3: CASSLSVSVPYNEQFF. The CDR3 DNA reads TGTGCCAGCAGCTTAAGTGTGTCAGTGCCCTACAATGAGCAGTTCTTC.

The rearrangement joins TRBV18 to TRBJ2-5, with D perhaps matching TRBD1 (6 bases). With 5 bases removed from V and 2 bases from J, the gap between germline ends came to 15 bases. The CDR3 loop spans 15 amino acids. Germline CDR1 KGHSH, CDR2 LQKENI. CDR3 nucleotides: TGTGCCAGCTCATACCAGGGACAAAATCAAGAGACCCAGTACTTC. Encoded protein: CASSYQGQNQETQYF.

V usage is TRBV3-1 and J usage is TRBJ2-3; D call uncertain. There are 16 residues in the CDR3. V lost 4 bases, J lost 1 base, and 15 bases lay in between. Germline values: CDR1 LGHDT, CDR2 YNNKEL (reference sequence). The CDR3 DNA sequence: TGTGCCAGCAGCCTCCTGGAGCGTACTGGCACAGATACGCAGTATTTT. Encoded protein: CASSLLERTGTDTQYF.

This rearrangement joins TRBV6-1 to TRBJ2-5; the D gene is possibly TRBD2 (7 bases). Germline CDR1 MNHNS, CDR2 SASEGT. Trimming left V 2 bases short and J 4 bases short, with 11 bases between. The CDR3 consists of 14 residues. CDR3 bases: TGTGCCAGCAGTGAACTGGGAGGGGGAGAGACCCAGTACTTC. Translating gives CASSELGGGETQYF.

This clonotype was recorded at least ten times. Sequence at one end of the junction differs from germline and may be a read error. This chain joins TRBV5-1 and TRBJ2-5; D is unresolved. CDR1 is SGHRS and CDR2 is YFSETQ in the germline V gene. This CDR3 is built from 11 residues. The CDR3 DNA reads TGTGCCAGCAGCTTCCAAGAGACCCAGTACTTC. Translation: CASSFQETQYF.

There are many counts of this clonotype. The chain combines TRBV7-2 with TRBJ2-3, with 7 bases identical to TRBD2. Germline-derived CDR1 and CDR2 are SGHTA and FQGNSA. CDR3 length: 13 amino acids. With V trimmed by 4 bases and J by 5 bases, 3 bases remained unmatched. The CDR3 nucleotides are TGTGCCAGCAGCTCTGTAGCGGGAGATACGCAGTATTTT. Its protein product is CASSSVAGDTQYF.

V and J are TRBV3-1 and TRBJ2-2; TRBD1 matches 9 bases. The CDR3 has 14 residues. Germline loops: CDR1 LGHDT, CDR2 YNNKEL (reference sequence). Trimming took 5 bases from V and 7 from J; bases not matched to a gene: 5. CDR3 nucleotides: TGTGCCAGCAGCGCAACAGGGGGCAACGGGGAGCTGTTTTTT. It specifies CASSATGGNGELFF.

Comments on this clonotype: This likely comes from a read error, as the CDR3 has no conserved phenylalanine or tryptophan at its end. The V call is TRBV20-1, the J call TRBJ2-5, with a possible D match to TRBD1 (6 bases). Germline CDR1 reads DFQATT; CDR2 reads SNEGSKA (reference sequence). The CDR3 loop spans 13 amino acids. With 5 bases removed from V and 5 bases from J, the gap between germline ends came to 15 bases. CDR3 in amino acids: CSAPSGGQETQYL. CDR3 nucleotide sequence: TGCAGTGCTCCATCTGGGGGCCAGGAGACCCAGTACCTC.

The chain carries TRBV7-9 and TRBJ1-2, with 12 bases identical to TRBD1. V lost 10 bases and J lost 7; bases outside the gene matches: 4. CDR3 length: 12 residues. The V gene's germline CDR1 is SEHNR and CDR2 FQNEAQ (reference sequence). CDR3: CATRDRGPGYTF. The CDR3 coding sequence is TGTGCCACCCGGGACAGGGGGCCTGGCTACACCTTC.

This chain joins TRBV13 and TRBJ2-5, with D possibly matching TRBD1 (6 bases). The germline V and J ends were trimmed by 5 bases and 5 bases, with 12 bases remaining between them. CDR1 and CDR2 (germline): PRHDT, FYEKMQ (reference sequence). The CDR3 spans 13 residues. CDR3: CASSTGIAETQYF. The CDR3 nucleotides read TGTGCCAGCAGCACAGGGATCGCGGAGACCCAGTACTTC.

This chain joins TRBV7-3 and TRBJ2-1, with TRBD2 matching over 7 bases. J lost 6 bases, V lost 6 bases, and 11 bases had no gene match. CDR1 and CDR2 from the germline V gene are SGHTA and FQGTGA. The CDR3 extends over 15 amino acids. The CDR3 DNA reads as TGTGCCAGCAGTTCCCCGGTAGCGGGCCTCAATGAGCAGTTCTTC. Residues: CASSSPVAGLNEQFF. Drawing the rest from reference TRBV7-3 and TRBJ2-1, the complete variable domain is GAGVSQTPSNKVTEKGKYVELRCDPISGHTALYWYRQSLGQGPEFLIYFQGTGAADDSGLPNDRFFAVRPEGSVSTLKIQRTERGDSAVYLCASSSPVAGLNEQFFGPGTRLTVL.

This clonotype was seen repeatedly, ten times or more. This sequence joins TRBV29-1 and TRBJ1-1, with TRBD1 matching 10 bases. V dropped 3 bases and J dropped 4; count of bases not matched to a gene: 8. Germline V gene sequence: CDR1 SQVTM, CDR2 ANQGSEA. This CDR3 has 15 residues. The CDR3 DNA follows: TGCAGCGTTGAGAGGGACAGGGGAGTCGCCACTGAAGCTTTCTTT. Protein product: CSVERDRGVATEAFF. Using reference TRBV29-1 and TRBJ1-1 for the parts outside the CDR3, the full variable domain is SAVISQKPSRDICQRGTSLTIQCQVDSQVTMMFWYRQQPGQSLTLIATANQGSEATYESGFVIDKFPISRPNLTFSTLTVSNMSPEDSSIYLCSVERDRGVATEAFFGQGTRLTVV.

In this sample, this clonotype turned up many times. The CDR3 DNA follows: TGTGCCAGCAGCTTAGCAGGAAGGGGACTAGCGGCCGCCCTGTCCGGCACAGATACGCAGTATTTT. Residues: CASSLAGRGLAAALSGTDTQYF. The chain links TRBV7-9 to TRBJ2-3; 11 bases agree with TRBD2. Germline CDR1 reads SEHNR; CDR2 reads FQNEAQ (reference sequence). The CDR3 length is 22 residues. The junction had 18 bases not matched to a gene; V was cut back by 0 bases and J by 1 base.

This clonotype was counted ten times or more. The chain couples TRBV5-5 to TRBJ2-7, with D tentatively TRBD1 or TRBD2 (5 bases each). V dropped 0 bases and J dropped 5 bases, with 15 bases sitting between them. The CDR3 is 15 residues long. Germline V CDR1 and CDR2: SGHKS, YYEKEE (reference sequence). Written as DNA, the CDR3 is TGTGCCAGCAGCTTGGAGGATCAGGGACCAGACGAGCAGTACTTC. This sequence encodes CASSLEDQGPDEQYF.

This clonotype occurred many times. This chain's CDR3 is CSASPRPDEQFF. DNA for the CDR3: TGCAGTGCTAGCCCCCGGCCTGATGAGCAGTTCTTC. The chain has TRBV20-1 and TRBJ2-1; no firm D call. The V gene's germline CDR1 is DFQATT and CDR2 SNEGSKA (reference sequence). This CDR3 has 12 residues. Deletions cut 3 bases from V and 8 bases from J, with 11 bases between.